This T cell receptor (beta chain) was captured in a study of Graves' ophthalmopathy and Graves' hyperthyroidism (dated by TCRdb to 2017 to 2018). General notes on the study: Peripheral blood was collected before any treatment was given, at the time of initial diagnosis. An independent validation cohort comprised fewer than 20 hyperthyroidism patients and roughly 15 patients who later progressed from hyperthyroidism to ophthalmopathy. In total, around 140 blood samples were TCR-sequenced: some 40 ophthalmopathy, 75 hyperthyroidism and some 17 hyperthyroidism-to-ophthalmopathy patients. A discovery set of 100 or so patients (43 ophthalmopathy, some 58 stable hyperthyroidism) was enrolled to explore V-J signatures distinguishing ophthalmopathy from hyperthyroidism. After sampling, hyperthyroidism patients received methimazole starting at 30 mg daily, and ophthalmopathy patients received high-dose intravenous methylprednisolone. The study used TCR beta repertoire signatures to distinguish Graves' ophthalmopathy from Graves' hyperthyroidism and to predict progression to ophthalmopathy. The 100 or so discovery patients were divided at random into training and test sets in a 7:3 ratio. In several hyperthyroidism patients, the T-cell repertoire of thyroid tissue was compared with the T-cell repertoire of blood. Paper-wide results and their limitations: Sample size was not predetermined statistically, and investigators were not blinded to group allocation. In validation, the model predicted ophthalmopathy progression with more than 70% sensitivity and roughly 72% specificity; roughly eleven predicted patients were CT-confirmed with GO in a median of roughly 6.8 months. Most expanded thyroid clonotypes with a frequency above 0.001 also appeared in blood, which suggests that blood repertoires may reflect the immune response in the thyroid. The 13-signature model separated ophthalmopathy from stable hyperthyroidism with about 86% sensitivity and less than 83% specificity in cross-validation, and 80%/75% in the test set.

This clonotype has at least ten counts. Its antigen specificity is not known. Within one base of it there is no much larger clone, and no base qualities were kept. TCR beta CDR3 regions were amplified from RNA transcripts for repertoire sequencing. HTBI primers and the Qiagen OneStep RT-PCR kit were used in a first-round RT-PCR, which was followed by a second-round multiplex PCR, size selection and purification. Libraries were sequenced paired-end with 100 bp reads on an Illumina HiSeq2000. The original methods were these. Reads were processed with SOAPnuke, discarding reads with adapters, uncalled bases, mean Phred below 15, or no exact constant-primer or identifier match. COPE v1.2.5 was used to merge the high-quality paired reads. Unique nucleotide sequences were defined as clonotypes and aligned to IMGT TRB V, D and J references using MiTCR v1.1. Analysis was restricted to V-J combinations with a frequency above 0.0001, which covered roughly 99% of repertoires. A TCR clonal expansion and chaos score per V-J combination was defined as the ratio of F50 clonal expansion to chaos observed in the TCRdist matrix. Welch's t-statistics and random forest were used to reduce the features to 10 to 15 V-J combinations, which were then used as input to a naive Bayes classifier. The Morisita-Horn index was used to measure how similar the thyroid and blood repertoires were. TCRdb ran its own pipeline on the public reads, namely fastp trimming at Q25 and MiXCR clone calling, and kept in-frame beta chains. Rows are unified per CDR3 protein, each entry keeping the most common DNA and genes. TCRdb, not the original authors, processed these V and J calls. A total of hundreds of thousands of distinct CDR3 sequences appear in this sample, 22% of them only once. The ten largest clones add up to approximately 6.5% of the sample.

Hyperthyroidism was considered stable if no progression to ophthalmopathy occurred within 18 months of follow-up. Hyperthyroidism patients were newly diagnosed, with disease duration under 2 months, and aged 18 to 65 years. Patients with other autoimmune diseases, uncontrolled infections, pregnancy or lactation were excluded. Clinical symptoms, serum thyroxine, TRAb, thyroid ultrasound and orbital computed tomography formed the basis of the diagnosis. Ficoll-Paque density gradient centrifugation was used to isolate PBMCs from about 9.4 ml of fresh peripheral blood. Trizol reagent was used to extract the total RNA, and its quality was then checked on an Agilent 2100 Bioanalyzer. The CDR3 sequence holds 16 residues, the cysteine and phenylalanine included. Just CDR3 DNA is preserved here, 48 bases in frame from base 1. CDR1 is given as MNHNS and CDR2 as SASEGT, both from the germline V gene. V and J are truncated by 6 bases and 1 base respectively, leaving an intervening sequence of 15 bases.

Material: peripheral blood. The chain links TRBV6-1 with TRBJ2-2; D gene: possibly TRBD1, on 6 matching bases. This clonotype originated in a woman aged 18-29 years with stable Graves' hyperthyroidism. Some clones in this sample may be carry-over from other donors' samples. Donor details come from another sample of the same person, matched by shared clones. At the DNA level, the sequence is TGTGCCAGCAGGCCCTCAGGGGCCGTGAACACCGGGGAGCTGTTTTTT. Its translation reads: CASRPSGAVNTGELFF.